Each of the 13 T cell receptor beta chains below was sequenced from the same sample in a study of PD-L1 blockade in urothelial cancer. Sample time point: pretreatment peripheral blood. The method was immunoSEQ multiplex PCR; TCRdb's version includes in-frame clones alone and lacks a portion of them. Here the sample spans 130,000 or so clones, 70% to 85% being singletons. Sequences were derived from PBMCs, sampled around atezolizumab (anti-PD-L1) treatment. Receptors were obtained from a man aged 45-65 years with urothelial cancer.

The chain recombines TRBV18 with TRBJ2-1; 10 bases match TRBD1. V shed 5 bases, J shed 5 bases, and the junction held 9 bases outside the gene matches. This CDR3 has 16 residues. Germline V gives CDR1 KGHSH, CDR2 LQKENI. As DNA, the CDR3 is TGTGCCAGCTCAGTAAGCGGGACAGGGGTCCACAATGAGCAGTTCTTC. It codes for CASSVSGTGVHNEQFF.

This clone was counted a single time. The chain has TRBV19 and TRBJ2-2; 9 bases map to TRBD2. Unmatched junction bases numbered 3, after V lost 4 bases and J lost 0 bases. Per the germline V gene, CDR1 is LNHDA and CDR2 is SQIVND (reference sequence). The CDR3 is made up of 16 amino acids. The CDR3, as DNA: TGTGCCAGTAGTAGTAGCGGGGGTGCGAACACCGGGGAGCTGTTTTTT. Translating it yields CASSSSGGANTGELFF.

The genes are TRBV9 and TRBJ2-1; the D gene is possibly TRBD2 (5 bases). V was clipped by 4 bases and J by 9 bases, with 17 bases between them. CDR1 and CDR2 (germline): SGDLS, YYNGEE. This CDR3 is 14 amino acids long. CDR3 coding DNA: TGTGCCAGCAGCCCCCAGGCGGGTCGAACTGAGCAGTTCTTC. It encodes CASSPQAGRTEQFF. The variable domain in full, with the rest retrieved from reference TRBV9 and TRBJ2-1, is DSGVTQTPKHLITATGQRVTLRCSPRSGDLSVYWYQQSLDQGLQFLIQYYNGEERAKGNILERFSAQQFPDLHSELNLSSLELGDSALYFCASSPQAGRTEQFFGPGTRLTVL.

This clone was recorded only once. The V gene is TRBV28, the J gene TRBJ1-5; 7 positions match TRBD1. The CDR3 length is 16 residues. V trimming: 4 bases; J trimming: 5 bases; junction bases outside the gene matches: 11. Germline CDR1 reads MDHEN; CDR2 reads SYDVKM. The CDR3 is CASSSPPIQGYQPQHF. In DNA form, the CDR3 reads TGTGCCAGCAGTTCCCCCCCTATACAGGGGTATCAGCCCCAGCATTTT.

The chain couples TRBV12-5 to TRBJ2-1; 7 bases map to TRBD2. Germline-derived CDR1 and CDR2 are LGHNT and FRNRAP. J lost 10 bases, V lost 5 bases, and 2 bases had no gene match. The length of the CDR3 is 11 residues. The CDR3 here is CASGRGEEQFF. For the CDR3, the DNA is TGTGCTAGTGGTCGGGGGGAGGAGCAGTTCTTC. The whole variable domain, remainder taken from reference TRBV12-5 and TRBJ2-1, is DARVTQTPRHKVTEMGQEVTMRCQPILGHNTVFWYRQTMMQGLELLAYFRNRAPLDDSGMPKDRFSAEMPDATLATLKIQPSEPRDSAVYFCASGRGEEQFFGPGTRLTVL.

The chain carries TRBV27 and TRBJ2-7, with D uncertain. The CDR3 has 14 amino acids. Germline CDR1 MNHEY, CDR2 SMNVEV (reference sequence). V was pared by 3 bases and J by 0 bases, with 9 bases between. CDR3 in amino acids: CASSFTPYSYEQYF. CDR3 sequence (DNA): TGTGCCAGCAGTTTTACTCCGTACTCCTACGAGCAGTACTTC.

The rearrangement uses TRBV4-1 and TRBJ2-1; TRBD2 agrees at 13 bases. There are 15 residues in the CDR3. The V gene's germline CDR1 is MGHRA and CDR2 YSYEKL. V shed 4 bases, J shed 8 bases, and the junction held 5 bases outside the gene matches. CDR3 nucleotide sequence: TGCGCCAGCAGCCGAACTAGCGGGAGGGCCGATGAGCAGTTCTTC. It yields the protein CASSRTSGRADEQFF.

The genes are TRBV7-6 and TRBJ2-2; D is ambiguous. This CDR3 is 15 amino acids long. CDR1 and CDR2 from the germline V gene are SGHVS and FNYEAQ. V gave up 5 bases and J gave up 3 bases, with 13 bases separating them. The CDR3 nucleotides read TGTGCCAGCAGCACCGGTGGGCTTTACACCGGGGAGCTGTTTTTT. Amino acid sequence: CASSTGGLYTGELFF.

The chain combines TRBV2 with TRBJ1-6; D is unresolved. This CDR3 contains 13 residues. The germline CDR1 and CDR2 sequences are SNHLY and FYNNEI. The V and J ends lost 1 base and 9 bases respectively, with 7 bases between them. CDR3 sequence: CASSEGGFSPLHF. The CDR3 DNA is TGTGCCAGCAGTGAAGGAGGATTTTCACCCCTCCACTTT.

The J gene is TRBJ2-3, the V gene TRBV11-2; the D gene is possibly TRBD2 (5 bases). V gave up 3 bases and J gave up 0 bases, with 22 bases separating them. Germline V gene lookup returns CDR1 SGHAT and CDR2 FQNNGV. This CDR3 is 19 amino acids long. The CDR3 DNA follows: TGTGCCAGCAGCTTTGGGATTGGGTTTGGGAGTTCTAGCACAGATACGCAGTATTTT. It yields the protein CASSFGIGFGSSSTDTQYF.

The chain couples TRBV7-6 to TRBJ2-5, with 8 bases fitting TRBD1. The CDR3 runs to 13 residues. CDR1 is SGHVS, CDR2 FNYEAQ, per germline. J gave up 4 bases and V 3 bases, and 1 base lay outside the gene matches. The CDR3 DNA sequence: TGTGCCAGCAGCTTCGGACAGGGAGAGACCCAGTACTTC. It encodes CASSFGQGETQYF.

The chain is built from TRBV15 and TRBJ2-4; D may be TRBD2 (6 bases). The CDR3 runs to 15 residues. Deletions cut 1 base from V and 1 base from J, with 8 bases between. Germline V lookup: CDR1 LNHNV, CDR2 YYDKDF (reference sequence). CDR3 nucleotide sequence: TGTGCCACCAGCAGAGGTCGGGAGGCCAAAAACATTCAGTACTTC. Translating gives CATSRGREAKNIQYF.

This clone showed up just once. The chain uses TRBV7-8 and TRBJ2-2; D unresolved. This CDR3 spans 13 amino acids. The germline V and J ends were trimmed by 0 bases and 4 bases, with 3 bases remaining between them. CDR1 is SGHVS and CDR2 is FQNEAQ in the germline V gene. The CDR3 reads CASSLASTGELFF. CDR3 coding DNA: TGTGCCAGCAGCTTAGCTAGCACCGGGGAGCTGTTTTTT.